This T cell receptor (beta chain) was retrieved from a study of T cells in tumors after PD-1 blockade. Study-wide background: Treatment was either pembrolizumab 200 mg every 3 weeks or cemiplimab 350 mg every 2 weeks.

Germline CDR1 MDHEN, CDR2 SYDVKM. The CDR3 has 15 amino acids. The ends lost 3 bases at V and 9 bases at J; junction bases unmatched: 11. Profiled with immunoSEQ multiplex PCR; TCRdb holds only in-frame clones, not every one. The sample lists 45,000 or so clones; 65% to 80% were seen once. The receptor was isolated from a human donor with advanced basal cell or squamous cell carcinoma (not recorded which). V usage is TRBV28 and J usage is TRBJ1-2, with 9 bases matching TRBD1. Material: PBMCs, obtained before anti-PD-1 therapy. Written as DNA, the CDR3 is TGTGCCAGCAGTTTTGGACAGGGGAGTAGCGGTAGCTACACCTTC. Translation: CASSFGQGSSGSYTF.